The clone carrying this T cell receptor beta chain came up a few times. What it recognizes is unknown. A read error may produce the germline difference seen at one junction end. The authors amplified TCR beta CDR3 regions, and they did so from RNA transcripts for repertoire sequencing. The library came from an HTBI-primed first-round RT-PCR and a second-round multiplex PCR. TCRdb re-called the multiplex PCR reads with MiXCR, one entry per CDR3 protein. Of about 550,000 distinct CDR3 sequences listed, under 40% are singletons. The data originate from a study of Graves' ophthalmopathy and Graves' hyperthyroidism. Study results and caveats: Detection in blood was also observed for most expanded thyroid clonotypes above 0.001 frequency.

In this cohort, patients with other autoimmune diseases, uncontrolled infections, pregnancy or lactation were excluded. This CDR3 has 15 amino acids. Germline-derived CDR1 and CDR2 are MDHEN and SYDVKM. V usage is TRBV28 and J usage is TRBJ2-7; 9 bases fit TRBD1. Input material: peripheral blood or thyroid tissue (not recorded which). This TCR was sampled from an adult man with Graves' hyperthyroidism. The chain's CDR3 is CASSLFGTGHYEQYF. The CDR3 DNA reads as TGTGCCAGCAGTTTATTTGGGACAGGGCACTACGAGCAATACTTC. Drawing the rest from reference TRBV28 and TRBJ2-7, the complete variable domain is DVKVTQSSRYLVKRTGEKVFLECVQDMDHENMFWYRQDPGLGLRLIYFSYDVKMKEKGDIPEGYSVSREKKERFSLILESASTNQTSMYLCASSLFGTGHYEQYFGPGTRLTVT.